This TCR beta chain stems from a study of T cells in Graves' hyperthyroidism and ophthalmopathy. Turning to the study itself: Blood was drawn when the patient was first diagnosed and still untreated. Findings and limits, study-wide: It was a median about 6 months before onset that the model predicted ophthalmopathy.

The study excluded patients with uncontrolled infection, other autoimmune disease, pregnancy or lactation. The diagnoses drew upon clinical symptoms, serum thyroxine and TRAb, thyroid ultrasound and orbital computed tomography. This clonotype has ten or more counts. Its matching antigen is unknown. Using RNA transcripts as the source, TCR beta CDR3 regions were amplified. First-round RT-PCR of the TCR CDR3 relied on the HTBI primer set. TCRdb re-called the multiplex PCR reads with MiXCR, one entry per CDR3 protein. The table shows a few hundred thousand distinct CDR3 sequences, with 13% to 15% occurring only once. The germline V gene encodes CDR1 PRHDT and CDR2 FYEKMQ (reference sequence). V lost 0 bases and J 6 bases, leaving 5 bases between the germline ends. The CDR3 is made up of 12 amino acids.

The chain combines TRBV13 with TRBJ1-2; D remains unclear. The TCR was taken from a woman in her thirties or forties with Graves' hyperthyroidism that later progressed to Graves' ophthalmopathy. Sequenced: blood. CDR3 sequence (DNA): TGTGCCAGCAGCTTAGGACACAATGGCTACACCTTC. It is translated as CASSLGHNGYTF.